This TCR beta chain came from a study of graft-versus-host responses after intestinal transplantation. Study details: Anti-thymocyte globulin induction, then tacrolimus and steroids for 3 to 4 years, went to all recipients.

V lost 3 bases, J lost 2 bases, and 4 bases stayed unmatched. Per germline, CDR1 MDHEN and CDR2 SYDVKM. This CDR3 comprises 15 residues. Sequenced by immunoSEQ multiplex PCR; TCRdb stores in-frame clones only, minus some. The sample carries over 70,000 clones, around four fifths recorded once. A word on this clone: Its antigen remains unidentified.

The sample was unstimulated CD8+ T cells sorted from spleen or lymph node cells, taken before intestinal transplant. The chain couples TRBV28 to TRBJ2-1, with TRBD2 matching 7 bases. The TCR originated in a human donor who received an intestinal transplant. The CDR3 sequence: CASSLGREPYNEQFF. The CDR3, as DNA: TGTGCCAGCAGTTTGGGGCGGGAGCCCTACAATGAGCAGTTCTTC.